This entry lists 27 T cell receptor beta chains sequenced from one sample in a study of T cells after yellow fever vaccination. TCRdb re-derived calls from the 5' RACE reads in MiXCR, one entry per CDR3 protein. The sample has about 350,000 distinct CDR3 sequences; approximately 10% are singletons. Sequenced material: PBMCs, taken on the day of the first yellow fever vaccination. The origin of the receptors is a man between 18 and 29 years old who received the YFV17D yellow fever vaccine.

This clonotype appeared a few times. The chain links TRBV7-2 to TRBJ1-1; 7 bases are a match to TRBD1. J lost 4 bases, V lost 4 bases, and 3 bases had no gene match. The V gene's germline CDR1 is SGHTA and CDR2 FQGNSA. CDR3 length: 13 amino acids. The CDR3 loop reads CASSSTGPTEAFF. In nucleotides, the CDR3 is TGTGCCAGCAGCTCGACAGGGCCCACTGAAGCTTTCTTT. The entire variable domain, with the rest obtained from reference TRBV7-2 and TRBJ1-1, is as follows: GAGVSQSPSNKVTEKGKDVELRCDPISGHTALYWYRQSLGQGLEFLIYFQGNSAPDKSGLPSDRFSAERTGGSVSTLTIQRTQQEDSAVYLCASSSTGPTEAFFGQGTRLTVV.

This clonotype showed up just a few times. The chain recombines TRBV5-4 with TRBJ2-1; 10 bases line up with TRBD1. Germline lookup yields CDR1 SGHNT and CDR2 YYREEE (reference sequence). V lost 4 bases and J lost 9; bases outside the gene matches: 7. There are 14 residues in the CDR3. CDR3 sequence: CASSKDRGAREQFF. CDR3 nucleotides: TGTGCCAGCAGCAAGGACAGGGGGGCTCGTGAGCAGTTCTTC.

The CDR3: CASSQDLGGRYGYTF. In DNA, the CDR3 is TGCGCCAGCAGCCAAGATTTAGGGGGACGGTATGGCTACACCTTC. This chain joins TRBV4-3 and TRBJ1-2; TRBD1 is a possible D gene (6 bases). CDR1 and CDR2 from the germline V gene are LGHNA and YSLEER. This CDR3 has 15 amino acids. The V gene lost 0 bases and the J gene lost 5 bases, with 13 bases spanning the gap.

Many counts were recorded for this clonotype. V and J are TRBV19 and TRBJ2-5, with 9 bases matching TRBD1. V lost 9 bases, J lost 5 bases, and 4 bases stayed unmatched. CDR1 and CDR2 from the germline V gene are LNHDA and SQIVND (reference sequence). The CDR3 covers 12 residues. CDR3 bases: TGTGCCAGCAGCACAGGGGGCGAGACCCAGTACTTC. Amino acids: CASSTGGETQYF.

The chain carries TRBV27 and TRBJ2-7; 7 nucleotides line up with TRBD1. Trimming took 4 bases from V and 6 from J; bases not matched to a gene: 6. This CDR3 has 13 residues. Germline-derived CDR1 and CDR2 are MNHEY and SMNVEV (reference sequence). The DNA of the CDR3 is TGTGCCAGCAGTTACCCAGGGGGTGTCGAGCAGTACTTC. This translates into CASSYPGGVEQYF.

In this sample, this clonotype turned up a few times. The J gene is TRBJ2-7, the V gene TRBV7-9; D remains ambiguous. In germline, CDR1 is SEHNR, CDR2 FQNEAQ (reference sequence). V was cut by 2 bases and J by 7 bases, with 12 bases left in between. The CDR3 is 13 amino acids. CDR3 amino acids: CASSLYGPEEQYV. As DNA, the CDR3 is TGTGCCAGCAGCTTATACGGACCAGAAGAGCAGTACGTC.

V and J are TRBV6-5 and TRBJ1-4; D may be TRBD1 (6 bases). Germline CDR1 and CDR2: MNHEY and SVGAGI. V was clipped by 7 bases and J by 11 bases, with 20 bases between them. The CDR3 totals 14 residues. DNA of the CDR3: TGTGCCAGCACCCCGGGAGGGGGGGCGAAGAAACTGTTTTTT. Translated: CASTPGGGAKKLFF.

This rearrangement joins TRBV29-1 to TRBJ1-5, with a tentative D call TRBD1 (5 bases). Germline V lookup: CDR1 SQVTM, CDR2 ANQGSEA. This CDR3 region has 12 residues. Trimming took 4 bases from V and 7 from J, leaving 11 bases between them. CDR3 residues: CSVGDSDQPQHF. The CDR3 DNA sequence: TGCAGCGTTGGAGACAGCGACCAGCCCCAGCATTTT.

The chain links TRBV2 to TRBJ2-1; possibly TRBD2 for D (5 bases). The CDR3 is made up of 13 amino acids. V was clipped by 2 bases and J by 9 bases, with 11 bases between them. Germline V gives CDR1 SNHLY, CDR2 FYNNEI. CDR3 sequence reads: CASSELSAGEQFF. CDR3 in DNA: TGTGCCAGCAGTGAACTTTCTGCGGGTGAGCAGTTCTTC. Combining the CDR3 with reference TRBV2 and TRBJ2-1 gives the whole variable domain EPEVTQTPSHQVTQMGQEVILRCVPISNHLYFYWYRQILGQKVEFLVSFYNNEISEKSEIFDDQFSVERPDGSNFTLKIRSTKLEDSAMYFCASSELSAGEQFFGPGTRLTVL.

Only a few counts were recorded for this clonotype. This chain uses TRBV27 with TRBJ2-7, with 9 bases that match TRBD2. Germline CDR1 is MNHEY and CDR2 is SMNVEV (reference sequence). V lost 7 bases, J lost 5 bases, and 18 bases stayed unmatched. The CDR3 runs 17 residues. The CDR3 protein is CASTPLGGTSPRDEQYF. The CDR3 coding sequence is TGTGCCAGCACTCCACTCGGGGGGACTAGCCCCAGGGACGAGCAGTACTTC.

This clonotype was counted a few times. The chain joins TRBV2 to TRBJ1-5, with a weak D call TRBD1 (5 bases). Trimming shortened V by 1 base and J by 16 bases, and 17 bases separated the two germline ends. Germline lookup yields CDR1 SNHLY and CDR2 FYNNEI. The CDR3 has 13 amino acids. CDR3 bases: TGTGCCAGCAGTGAAGGAGGGGCTCTAAATATTCATTTT. As protein: CASSEGGALNIHF.

V is TRBV11-2 and J is TRBJ2-5, with D unclear. Per germline, CDR1 SGHAT and CDR2 FQNNGV. V lost 1 base and J lost 2, with 11 bases in between. The CDR3 sequence is 15 residues long. The CDR3 DNA follows: TGTGCCAGCAGCTTAGGGTCACGAATACAAGAGACCCAGTACTTC. It is translated as CASSLGSRIQETQYF.

This clonotype was found a few times. The chain links TRBV6-2 or TRBV6-3 to TRBJ1-2; D possibly corresponds to TRBD1 (6 bases). The CDR3 is 15 residues long. The germline gives CDR1 MNHEY, CDR2 SVGEGT. V was pared by 7 bases and J by 0 bases, with 15 bases between. CDR3 protein: CASISGHTTNYGYTF. The CDR3 nucleotides are TGTGCCAGCATTTCGGGACATACCACTAACTATGGCTACACCTTC.

This chain connects TRBV7-2 to TRBJ2-3, with 7 bases that match TRBD2. Per the germline V gene, CDR1 is SGHTA and CDR2 is FQGNSA. The CDR3 contains 14 residues. V lost 10 bases and J lost 2; bases outside the gene matches: 9. The chain's CDR3 is CATETSSFTDTQYF. In DNA, the CDR3 is TGTGCCACCGAGACTAGCAGCTTCACAGATACGCAGTATTTT.

This clonotype was found a few times. CDR3 DNA: TGTGCCAGCAGTTTCCTGGGGCCAAGCTCTGGGGCCAACGTCCTGACTTTC. Translating gives CASSFLGPSSGANVLTF. This chain uses TRBV28 with TRBJ2-6; a possible D gene is TRBD1 (5 bases). The CDR3 sequence is 17 residues long. Germline V gene data show CDR1 as MDHEN and CDR2 as SYDVKM. Between the trimmed V and J ends, which lost 3 bases and 0 bases, there was a span of 12 bases. The full variable domain, rest sourced from reference TRBV28 and TRBJ2-6, is DVKVTQSSRYLVKRTGEKVFLECVQDMDHENMFWYRQDPGLGLRLIYFSYDVKMKEKGDIPEGYSVSREKKERFSLILESASTNQTSMYLCASSFLGPSSGANVLTFGAGSRLTVL.

This clonotype was counted only a few times. CDR3 sequence reads: CASSFQGSNTEAFF. The DNA of the CDR3 is TGTGCCAGCAGCTTCCAGGGGTCGAACACTGAAGCTTTCTTT. The chain has TRBV7-2 and TRBJ1-1; possible D gene TRBD1, 6 bases. This CDR3 is built from 14 residues. The V and J ends lost 3 bases and 1 base respectively, with 9 bases between them. Germline V gene sequence: CDR1 SGHTA, CDR2 FQGNSA. The whole variable domain, remainder taken from reference TRBV7-2 and TRBJ1-1, is GAGVSQSPSNKVTEKGKDVELRCDPISGHTALYWYRQSLGQGLEFLIYFQGNSAPDKSGLPSDRFSAERTGGSVSTLTIQRTQQEDSAVYLCASSFQGSNTEAFFGQGTRLTVV.

This chain connects TRBV29-1 to TRBJ2-3, with 7 bases that match TRBD2. Per germline, CDR1 SQVTM and CDR2 ANQGSEA. V lost 3 bases and J lost 1; bases outside the gene matches: 1. The CDR3 extends over 13 amino acids. The CDR3 is CSVEAGGTDTQYF. The CDR3 coding sequence is TGCAGCGTTGAGGCGGGGGGCACAGATACGCAGTATTTT.

The rearrangement joins TRBV11-1 to TRBJ2-5, with a possible D match to TRBD2 (6 bases). The germline V gene encodes CDR1 SGHAT and CDR2 FQDESV (reference sequence). This CDR3 is 21 amino acids long. V lost 4 bases and J 4 bases, leaving 34 bases between the germline ends. CDR3 protein: CASSSRTLPGLRRRDLETQYF. CDR3 in DNA: TGTGCCAGCAGCTCCCGGACACTACCGGGACTCCGGAGACGAGATCTAGAGACCCAGTACTTC.

This clonotype was counted only a few times. CDR3 sequence: CASSTTTLDAAPLHF. The CDR3 DNA reads TGTGCCAGCAGCACAACAACGCTAGATGCGGCACCCCTCCACTTT. The chain recombines TRBV3-1 with TRBJ1-6, with D uncertain. V was trimmed by 5 bases and J by 11 bases, leaving 19 bases between them. Germline CDR1 LGHDT, CDR2 YNNKEL (reference sequence). CDR3 size: 15 residues.

This clonotype was seen a few times. The J gene is TRBJ2-2, the V gene TRBV19, with 7 bases aligning to TRBD1. The junction had 5 bases not matched to a gene; V was cut back by 10 bases and J by 6 bases. Germline CDR1 LNHDA, CDR2 SQIVND (reference sequence). This CDR3 spans 12 amino acids. The CDR3 nucleotides read TGTGCCACAAGACAGGGCTCCGGGGAGCTGTTTTTT. This translates into CATRQGSGELFF.

This clonotype was observed a handful of times. V and J are TRBV5-1 and TRBJ1-4; D is uncertain. Germline-derived CDR1 and CDR2 are SGHRS and YFSETQ. This CDR3 has 15 amino acids. With 2 bases removed from V and 2 bases from J, the gap between germline ends came to 10 bases. The DNA for the CDR3 is TGCGCCAGCAGCTTTCGGGGAGACACTAATGAAAAACTGTTTTTT. Translating gives CASSFRGDTNEKLFF.

CDR3 region: CSVGVGQGATDTQYF. The CDR3 DNA is TGCAGCGTGGGAGTGGGGCAGGGGGCGACAGATACGCAGTATTTT. The chain combines TRBV29-1 with TRBJ2-3; 8 nucleotides align to TRBD1. The trim removed 6 bases at V and 3 bases at J, leaving 11 bases unmatched. This CDR3 is built from 15 residues. The V gene's germline CDR1 is SQVTM and CDR2 ANQGSEA.

The chain recombines TRBV5-1 with TRBJ2-4; 9 positions agree with TRBD1. J gave up 0 bases and V 4 bases, and 8 bases lay outside the gene matches. Looked up from germline, CDR1 is SGHRS and CDR2 is YFSETQ. CDR3 length equals 17 residues. The CDR3 loop reads CASSAWTGEIAKNIQYF. The CDR3 bases are TGCGCCAGCAGCGCCTGGACAGGGGAGATAGCCAAAAACATTCAGTACTTC.

V and J are TRBV5-6 and TRBJ2-5; possible D gene TRBD2, 5 bases. The CDR3 extends over 13 amino acids. The germline CDR1 and CDR2 sequences are SGHDT and YYEEEE. V dropped 4 bases and J dropped 7 bases, with 14 bases sitting between them. DNA of the CDR3: TGTGCCAGCAGCCTGGACTGGGGAAGGACCCAGTACTTC. It yields the protein CASSLDWGRTQYF.

This clonotype was seen a handful of times. V gene TRBV12-3 or TRBV12-4 combines with J gene TRBJ2-7; 7 bases fit TRBD1. The junction had 3 bases not matched to a gene; V was cut back by 5 bases and J by 5 bases. The CDR3 sequence is 12 residues long. The CDR3 coding sequence is TGTGCCAGCAGTCCCGGGACAGACGAGCAGTACTTC. Translated: CASSPGTDEQYF.

The chain uses TRBV6-1 and TRBJ1-5; 7 bases match TRBD1. J lost 1 base, V lost 6 bases, and 15 bases had no gene match. The CDR3 is 18 amino acids. Germline CDR1 is MNHNS and CDR2 is SASEGT. The CDR3 nucleotides read TGTGCCAGCAGCCTCAAACGCTCCTCGGACAGGAGCAATCAGCCCCAGCATTTT. It encodes CASSLKRSSDRSNQPQHF.

This clonotype was observed a few times. This chain links TRBV20-1 with TRBJ2-2; D may be TRBD1 (6 bases). Between the trimmed V and J ends, which lost 5 bases and 1 base, there was a span of 11 bases. Looked up from germline, CDR1 is DFQATT and CDR2 is SNEGSKA (reference sequence). The CDR3 has 14 amino acids. CDR3: CSAYKTGNTGELFF. The DNA for the CDR3 is TGCAGTGCTTATAAGACAGGGAACACCGGGGAGCTGTTTTTT.